The rows below give T cell receptor beta chains drawn from one sample of a study of blood T cell repertoires in COVID-19. Clones were read by immunoSEQ multiplex PCR, and TCRdb kept only the in-frame ones, dropping some. The sample contains approximately 200,000 clones, around nine tenths of which appear only once. The sequenced sample consisted of PBMCs or T cells enriched from blood (not recorded which). The receptors were sampled from a man aged 25-45 years in a cohort exposed to, infected with or recovered from COVID-19 (not recorded which). Both conserved end residues are part of each CDR3. Fields, in order: clone size, V gene, J gene, CDR3 length, D gene, CDR3 protein, CDR3 DNA. A D gene is named only where the DNA matches it firmly. Expanded clones are given a class, and other clones once, few, many or no size at all.

clone_size: once
v_call: TRBV6-5
j_call: TRBJ1-2
cdr3_length: 14
d_call: TRBD1
cdr3_aa: CASSSGTGASRYTF
cdr3_nt: TGTGCCAGCAGCTCCGGGACAGGGGCGTCTCGCTACACCTTC

clone_size: .
v_call: TRBV28
j_call: TRBJ1-2
cdr3_length: 15
d_call: TRBD1
cdr3_aa: CASSLRNRGGDGYTF
cdr3_nt: TGTGCCAGCAGTTTGCGGAACAGGGGTGGAGATGGCTACACCTTC

clone_size: .
v_call: TRBV4-1
j_call: TRBJ2-7
cdr3_length: 14
d_call: .
cdr3_aa: CASSPLLGGNEQYF
cdr3_nt: TGCGCCAGCAGCCCCCTTTTAGGGGGTAACGAGCAGTACTTC

clone_size: .
v_call: TRBV4-1
j_call: TRBJ1-6
cdr3_length: 14
d_call: .
cdr3_aa: CASSPPSTGSPLHF
cdr3_nt: TGCGCCAGCAGCCCCCCCTCGACGGGTTCACCCCTCCACTTT

clone_size: .
v_call: TRBV28
j_call: TRBJ2-3
cdr3_length: 15
d_call: .
cdr3_aa: CASSLPQRSTDTQYF
cdr3_nt: TGTGCCAGCAGTTTGCCCCAGCGGAGCACAGATACGCAGTATTTT

clone_size: once
v_call: TRBV5-1
j_call: TRBJ2-4
cdr3_length: 15
d_call: .
cdr3_aa: CASSTLGGAKNIQYF
cdr3_nt: TGCGCCAGCAGCACGTTAGGGGGTGCCAAAAACATTCAGTACTTC

clone_size: .
v_call: TRBV28
j_call: TRBJ2-7
cdr3_length: 13
d_call: .
cdr3_aa: CASSLPVIYEQYF
cdr3_nt: TGTGCCAGCAGTTTACCGGTGATCTACGAGCAGTACTTC

clone_size: .
v_call: TRBV6-2/TRBV6-3
j_call: TRBJ1-5
cdr3_length: 16
d_call: .
cdr3_aa: CASSLRQVVGNQPQHF
cdr3_nt: TGTGCCAGCAGTTTAAGACAGGTCGTCGGGAATCAGCCCCAGCATTTT

clone_size: once
v_call: TRBV7-2
j_call: TRBJ1-2
cdr3_length: 15
d_call: .
cdr3_aa: CASRLPGGTNYGYTF
cdr3_nt: TGTGCCAGCAGGTTGCCCGGGGGAACTAACTATGGCTACACCTTC

clone_size: .
v_call: TRBV7-2
j_call: TRBJ2-2
cdr3_length: 18
d_call: TRBD1
cdr3_aa: CASNSPEGQGAYGGELFF
cdr3_nt: TGTGCCAGCAACTCCCCTGAGGGACAGGGGGCATACGGCGGGGAGCTGTTTTTT

clone_size: .
v_call: TRBV29-1
j_call: TRBJ2-1
cdr3_length: 18
d_call: TRBD2
cdr3_aa: CSVGGLAGGPGTYNEQFF
cdr3_nt: TGCAGCGTTGGTGGACTAGCGGGAGGGCCGGGGACCTACAATGAGCAGTTCTTC

clone_size: .
v_call: TRBV11-3
j_call: TRBJ2-7
cdr3_length: 14
d_call: TRBD2
cdr3_aa: CASSARGGEYEQYF
cdr3_nt: TGTGCCAGCAGCGCCCGTGGGGGGGAGTACGAGCAGTACTTC

clone_size: .
v_call: TRBV6-5
j_call: TRBJ1-5
cdr3_length: 14
d_call: .
cdr3_aa: CASSLTGPGRPQHF
cdr3_nt: TGTGCCAGCAGCCTCACCGGCCCGGGGAGACCCCAGCATTTT

clone_size: once
v_call: TRBV5-1
j_call: TRBJ2-5
cdr3_length: 11
d_call: .
cdr3_aa: CASQNRETQYF
cdr3_nt: TGCGCCAGTCAAAACCGGGAGACCCAGTACTTC

clone_size: .
v_call: TRBV10-3
j_call: TRBJ2-3
cdr3_length: 15
d_call: TRBD1
cdr3_aa: CATGTGQGGTDTQYF
cdr3_nt: TGTGCCACCGGAACCGGACAGGGTGGCACAGATACGCAGTATTTT

clone_size: .
v_call: TRBV6-5
j_call: TRBJ1-1
cdr3_length: 11
d_call: .
cdr3_aa: CASKAGTEAFF
cdr3_nt: TGTGCCAGCAAGGCGGGCACTGAAGCTTTCTTT

clone_size: .
v_call: TRBV7-9
j_call: TRBJ1-2
cdr3_length: 18
d_call: TRBD1
cdr3_aa: CASSLTSISQGLKYGYTF
cdr3_nt: TGTGCCAGCAGCTTAACAAGTATCTCACAGGGGTTGAAGTATGGCTACACCTTC

clone_size: .
v_call: TRBV25-1
j_call: TRBJ1-2
cdr3_length: 13
d_call: TRBD1
cdr3_aa: CASSTQTGVGYTF
cdr3_nt: TGTGCCAGCAGTACCCAGACAGGGGTTGGCTACACCTTC

clone_size: .
v_call: TRBV29-1
j_call: TRBJ1-3
cdr3_length: 15
d_call: TRBD1
cdr3_aa: CSVETETGVGNTIYF
cdr3_nt: TGCAGCGTTGAAACAGAGACAGGGGTTGGAAACACCATATATTTT

clone_size: .
v_call: TRBV4-1
j_call: TRBJ1-5
cdr3_length: 15
d_call: .
cdr3_aa: CASSQGPRLDQPQHF
cdr3_nt: TGCGCCAGCAGCCAAGGGCCCCGTCTGGATCAGCCCCAGCATTTT

clone_size: .
v_call: TRBV28
j_call: TRBJ2-7
cdr3_length: 15
d_call: TRBD2
cdr3_aa: CASRSQREPRYEQYF
cdr3_nt: TGTGCCAGCAGATCGCAGCGGGAGCCACGCTACGAGCAGTACTTC

clone_size: .
v_call: TRBV7-8
j_call: TRBJ2-5
cdr3_length: 13
d_call: TRBD1
cdr3_aa: CASSRDRQETQYF
cdr3_nt: TGTGCCAGCAGCCGGGACAGACAAGAGACCCAGTACTTC

clone_size: .
v_call: TRBV30
j_call: TRBJ1-5
cdr3_length: 18
d_call: TRBD1
cdr3_aa: CAWDQRQGGQGVNQPQHF
cdr3_nt: TGTGCCTGGGACCAGCGACAGGGGGGACAGGGGGTGAATCAGCCCCAGCATTTT

clone_size: .
v_call: TRBV6-4
j_call: TRBJ1-4
cdr3_length: 14
d_call: .
cdr3_aa: CASSDTVWGEKLFF
cdr3_nt: TGTGCCAGCAGTGACACAGTTTGGGGCGAAAAACTGTTTTTT

clone_size: .
v_call: TRBV23-1
j_call: TRBJ1-2
cdr3_length: 18
d_call: .
cdr3_aa: CASSQSPLTGTTPYGYTF
cdr3_nt: TGCGCCAGCAGTCAATCGCCACTAACCGGGACAACCCCTTATGGCTACACCTTC

clone_size: .
v_call: TRBV29-1
j_call: TRBJ2-7
cdr3_length: 14
d_call: .
cdr3_aa: CSVVLAGLSYEQYF
cdr3_nt: TGCAGCGTTGTTTTGGCAGGGCTTTCCTACGAGCAGTACTTC

clone_size: .
v_call: TRBV6-5
j_call: TRBJ1-1
cdr3_length: 12
d_call: .
cdr3_aa: CASSYLPGEAFF
cdr3_nt: TGTGCCAGCAGTTACTTGCCAGGGGAAGCTTTCTTT

clone_size: .
v_call: TRBV10-3
j_call: TRBJ1-1
cdr3_length: 12
d_call: .
cdr3_aa: CAATGGADEAFF
cdr3_nt: TGTGCCGCCACGGGAGGGGCGGACGAAGCTTTCTTT

clone_size: .
v_call: TRBV18
j_call: TRBJ1-6
cdr3_length: 13
d_call: .
cdr3_aa: CASSPARGPPLHF
cdr3_nt: TGTGCCAGCTCACCTGCAAGGGGCCCACCCCTCCACTTT

clone_size: .
v_call: TRBV25-1
j_call: TRBJ1-4
cdr3_length: 15
d_call: .
cdr3_aa: CASSDYRESNEKLFF
cdr3_nt: TGTGCCAGCAGTGATTACAGGGAGTCTAATGAAAAACTGTTTTTT

clone_size: few
v_call: TRBV9
j_call: TRBJ2-2
cdr3_length: 16
d_call: TRBD1
cdr3_aa: CASSASGGRVTGELFF
cdr3_nt: TGTGCCAGCAGCGCCTCAGGGGGTAGGGTCACCGGGGAGCTGTTTTTT

clone_size: .
v_call: TRBV7-2
j_call: TRBJ2-7
cdr3_length: 16
d_call: TRBD1
cdr3_aa: CASSAFGTGKTYEQYF
cdr3_nt: TGTGCCAGCAGCGCCTTCGGGACAGGGAAAACCTACGAGCAGTACTTC

clone_size: .
v_call: TRBV7-3
j_call: TRBJ2-1
cdr3_length: 13
d_call: .
cdr3_aa: CASSLKGVNEQFF
cdr3_nt: TGTGCCAGCAGCTTAAAGGGGGTTAATGAGCAGTTCTTC

clone_size: .
v_call: TRBV7-9
j_call: TRBJ1-4
cdr3_length: 17
d_call: TRBD1
cdr3_aa: CASSLGGTGNGNEKLFF
cdr3_nt: TGTGCCAGCAGCTTAGGCGGGACAGGGAATGGTAATGAAAAACTGTTTTTT

clone_size: .
v_call: TRBV28
j_call: TRBJ2-7
cdr3_length: 12
d_call: .
cdr3_aa: CASSLFRGEQYF
cdr3_nt: TGTGCCAGCAGTTTATTTCGCGGGGAGCAGTACTTC

clone_size: .
v_call: TRBV10-3
j_call: TRBJ2-1
cdr3_length: 15
d_call: TRBD2
cdr3_aa: CAISERLAEYNEQFF
cdr3_nt: TGTGCCATCAGTGAGCGCCTAGCGGAGTACAATGAGCAGTTCTTC

clone_size: .
v_call: TRBV5-1
j_call: TRBJ2-2
cdr3_length: 15
d_call: TRBD1
cdr3_aa: CASSDAGGTTGELFF
cdr3_nt: TGCGCCAGCAGCGATGCAGGGGGCACCACCGGGGAGCTGTTTTTT

clone_size: .
v_call: TRBV9
j_call: TRBJ2-1
cdr3_length: 15
d_call: .
cdr3_aa: CASSSTGTLSNEQFF
cdr3_nt: TGTGCCAGCAGCTCTACCGGGACTCTCTCCAATGAGCAGTTCTTC

clone_size: .
v_call: TRBV14
j_call: TRBJ2-2
cdr3_length: 19
d_call: TRBD2
cdr3_aa: CASSQDPQTSGTPTGELFF
cdr3_nt: TGTGCCAGCAGCCAAGATCCCCAGACTAGCGGGACCCCCACCGGGGAGCTGTTTTTT

clone_size: .
v_call: TRBV28
j_call: TRBJ2-5
cdr3_length: 14
d_call: TRBD2
cdr3_aa: CASKVAGGEETQYF
cdr3_nt: TGTGCCAGCAAGGTAGCGGGAGGGGAAGAGACCCAGTACTTC

clone_size: .
v_call: TRBV9
j_call: TRBJ1-4
cdr3_length: 17
d_call: TRBD1
cdr3_aa: CASSAELMDRWGEKLFF
cdr3_nt: TGTGCCAGCAGCGCCGAGTTGATGGACAGGTGGGGAGAAAAACTGTTTTTT

clone_size: .
v_call: TRBV4-3
j_call: TRBJ2-1
cdr3_length: 15
d_call: .
cdr3_aa: CASSQAEGSYNEQFF
cdr3_nt: TGCGCCAGCAGCCAAGCGGAGGGCTCCTACAATGAGCAGTTCTTC

clone_size: .
v_call: TRBV3-1/TRBV3-2
j_call: TRBJ2-7
cdr3_length: 14
d_call: TRBD1
cdr3_aa: CASSQDFNRGEQYF
cdr3_nt: TGTGCCAGCAGCCAAGATTTTAACAGGGGCGAGCAGTACTTC

clone_size: .
v_call: TRBV7-6
j_call: TRBJ2-1
cdr3_length: 16
d_call: .
cdr3_aa: CASSLASGASYNEQFF
cdr3_nt: TGTGCCAGCAGCTTAGCTAGCGGAGCCTCCTACAATGAGCAGTTCTTC

clone_size: few
v_call: TRBV9
j_call: TRBJ1-2
cdr3_length: 13
d_call: TRBD1
cdr3_aa: CASSVLTGGGYTF
cdr3_nt: TGTGCCAGCAGCGTCTTAACAGGGGGTGGCTACACCTTC

clone_size: .
v_call: TRBV6-1
j_call: TRBJ2-1
cdr3_length: 20
d_call: TRBD2
cdr3_aa: CASSGTSGRAWTSSYNEQFF
cdr3_nt: TGTGCCAGCAGTGGGACTAGCGGGAGGGCCTGGACGAGCTCCTACAATGAGCAGTTCTTC

clone_size: .
v_call: TRBV7-3
j_call: TRBJ2-7
cdr3_length: 12
d_call: .
cdr3_aa: CASSLRSGEQYF
cdr3_nt: TGTGCCAGCAGCTTACGGTCGGGCGAGCAGTACTTC

clone_size: .
v_call: TRBV7-7
j_call: TRBJ2-3
cdr3_length: 16
d_call: TRBD2
cdr3_aa: CASSFSGSSSTDTQYF
cdr3_nt: TGTGCTAGCAGCTTTAGCGGGAGTTCGAGCACAGATACGCAGTATTTT

clone_size: .
v_call: TRBV3-1/TRBV3-2
j_call: TRBJ1-1
cdr3_length: 14
d_call: TRBD1
cdr3_aa: CASGRQGQNTEAFF
cdr3_nt: TGTGCCAGCGGTCGACAGGGGCAGAACACTGAAGCTTTCTTT

clone_size: .
v_call: TRBV2
j_call: TRBJ2-1
cdr3_length: 14
d_call: TRBD2
cdr3_aa: CASSSGGPIDEQFF
cdr3_nt: TGTGCCAGCAGCTCGGGAGGGCCTATCGATGAGCAGTTCTTC